This T cell receptor (beta chain) was sequenced for a study of T cells in Graves' hyperthyroidism and ophthalmopathy. Study-wide results and caveats: In the analysis, a 13 V-J model separated ophthalmopathy from stable hyperthyroidism. Model-based prediction identified ophthalmopathy a median about 6 months prior to its onset.

Template material for amplifying TCR beta CDR3 regions consisted of RNA transcripts. HTBI primers were used for first-round RT-PCR of the TCR CDR3. TCRdb re-called the multiplex PCR reads with MiXCR, one entry per CDR3 protein. The sample yields 400,000 to 500,000 distinct CDR3 sequences, roughly 15% seen once. The CDR3 runs 16 residues. Germline CDR1 reads MNHNS; CDR2 reads SASEGT. Losses at the gene ends were 7 bases for V and 4 bases for J; bases not matched to a gene: 11. This clonotype was recorded many times. Its antigen is currently unknown. Uncontrolled infection, other autoimmune disease, pregnancy or lactation led to exclusion. Thyroid ultrasound, orbital computed tomography, clinical symptoms, and serum thyroxine and TRAb underpinned diagnoses.

What was sequenced was blood. This sequence originates from a man in his late teens or twenties with Graves' ophthalmopathy. V is TRBV6-1 and J is TRBJ2-1; 9 bases fit TRBD2. CDR3 DNA sequence: TGTGCCAGCACTAGCCTAGCGGGAACGGTGTACAATGAGCAGTTCTTC. Translation gives CASTSLAGTVYNEQFF.